The rows below give T cell receptor beta chains drawn from one sample of a study of beta chain features in type 1 diabetes. This table comes from immunoSEQ multiplex PCR, and its TCRdb copy is limited to in-frame clones, with some not included. The repertoire includes about 130,000 clones, 7.5% to 9.5% of them detected once, and about 0.7% sits in the top ten. Specimen: central memory CD4+ T cells from blood. The source of these receptors is a man aged 25-45 years with type 1 diabetes. Each CDR3 is given with its conserved first and last residue. Each record gives: clone size, J gene, D gene, V gene, CDR3 protein, CDR3 DNA. The D gene is left open where the match is weak. Some rows have no size entry. The others give once, few or many, or a class for an expanded clone.

size: few; J: TRBJ2-2; D: TRBD2; V: TRBV4-3; CDR3: CASSQQLAGGTGELFF; DNA: TGCGCCAGCAGCCAACAACTAGCGGGGGGCACCGGGGAGCTGTTTTTT
size: .; J: TRBJ2-7; D: .; V: TRBV6-6; CDR3: CASTRDGDYEQYF; DNA: TGTGCCAGCACCAGGGATGGGGACTACGAGCAGTACTTC
size: few; J: TRBJ1-6; D: .; V: TRBV19; CDR3: CASREGSSYNSPLHF; DNA: TGTGCCAGTAGGGAGGGGAGTTCCTATAATTCACCCCTCCACTTT
size: .; J: TRBJ1-2; D: .; V: TRBV29-1; CDR3: CSVEDQGLGYGYTF; DNA: TGCAGCGTTGAAGATCAAGGACTAGGGTATGGCTACACCTTC
size: .; J: TRBJ1-5; D: TRBD1; V: TRBV30; CDR3: CAWTGQEDQPQHF; DNA: TGTGCCTGGACGGGACAGGAGGACCAGCCCCAGCATTTT
size: few; J: TRBJ1-5; D: TRBD1; V: TRBV28; CDR3: CASTDSRGVGNQPQHF; DNA: TGTGCCAGCACTGATTCCAGGGGGGTTGGCAATCAGCCCCAGCATTTT
size: .; J: TRBJ2-2; D: .; V: TRBV29-1; CDR3: CSVSVGGHTGELFF; DNA: TGCAGCGTTTCGGTAGGAGGGCACACCGGGGAGCTGTTTTTT
size: few; J: TRBJ1-5; D: .; V: TRBV6-6; CDR3: CASSFLSQPQHF; DNA: TGTGCCAGCAGTTTCCTTAGTCAGCCCCAGCATTTT
size: .; J: TRBJ2-3; D: .; V: TRBV19; CDR3: CASSTFQGTPSGTQYF; DNA: TGTGCCAGTAGTACCTTCCAGGGGACGCCTTCGGGTACGCAGTATTTT
size: .; J: TRBJ1-6; D: TRBD1; V: TRBV5-1; CDR3: CASSLGQGANSPLHF; DNA: TGCGCCAGCAGCTTGGGACAGGGTGCCAATTCACCCCTCCACTTT
size: .; J: TRBJ2-3; D: .; V: TRBV27; CDR3: CASSLREKDTQYF; DNA: TGTGCCAGCAGTTTACGGGAAAAGGATACGCAGTATTTT
size: few; J: TRBJ2-3; D: TRBD1; V: TRBV4-2; CDR3: CASIRGAGTGGPDTQYF; DNA: TGTGCCAGCATCAGGGGGGCGGGGACAGGGGGCCCAGATACGCAGTATTTT
size: many; J: TRBJ2-5; D: TRBD2; V: TRBV7-6; CDR3: CASSLVTSGGETQYF; DNA: TGTGCCAGCAGCTTAGTAACTAGCGGGGGCGAGACCCAGTACTTC
size: .; J: TRBJ2-3; D: .; V: TRBV11-2; CDR3: CASSSRSARSTDTQYF; DNA: TGTGCCAGCAGCTCCCGTAGCGCTAGGAGCACAGATACGCAGTATTTT
size: once; J: TRBJ2-3; D: .; V: TRBV5-6; CDR3: CASRMEGADTQYF; DNA: TGTGCCAGCAGGATGGAGGGCGCAGATACGCAGTATTTT
size: few; J: TRBJ2-1; D: .; V: TRBV5-1; CDR3: CASSQGGRSNNEQFF; DNA: TGCGCCAGCAGCCAAGGGGGACGCTCAAACAATGAGCAGTTCTTC
size: few; J: TRBJ1-6; D: .; V: TRBV29-1; CDR3: CSVRDQGNSPLHF; DNA: TGCAGCGTCCGGGATCAGGGGAATTCACCCCTCCACTTT
size: few; J: TRBJ2-7; D: .; V: TRBV18; CDR3: CASSPTQGEQYF; DNA: TGTGCCAGCTCACCAACCCAGGGCGAGCAGTACTTC
size: few; J: TRBJ2-5; D: TRBD1; V: TRBV11-2; CDR3: CASSPGQGETQYF; DNA: TGTGCCAGCAGCCCTGGACAGGGAGAGACCCAGTACTTC
size: .; J: TRBJ2-5; D: TRBD1; V: TRBV7-3; CDR3: CASSSDRGETQYF; DNA: TGTGCCAGCAGCTCGGACAGGGGGGAGACCCAGTACTTC
size: many; J: TRBJ2-3; D: .; V: TRBV7-9; CDR3: CASNRDGDTQYF; DNA: TGTGCCAGCAACAGGGATGGAGATACGCAGTATTTT
size: .; J: TRBJ1-6; D: .; V: TRBV6-1; CDR3: CASSGLQGNSPLHF; DNA: TGTGCCAGCAGTGGCCTACAGGGAAATTCACCCCTCCACTTT
size: few; J: TRBJ1-1; D: .; V: TRBV30; CDR3: CAWRRGMNTEAFF; DNA: TGTGCCTGGAGACGCGGGATGAACACTGAAGCTTTCTTT
size: few; J: TRBJ1-6; D: .; V: TRBV19; CDR3: CASSMKWEDSLHF; DNA: TGTGCCAGTAGTATGAAGTGGGAGGACTCCCTCCACTTT
size: .; J: TRBJ2-7; D: TRBD2; V: TRBV29-1; CDR3: CSGTEGLPDDEQYF; DNA: TGCAGCGGGACCGAGGGACTACCGGACGACGAGCAGTACTTC
size: .; J: TRBJ2-7; D: .; V: TRBV11-1; CDR3: CASSPNLDSSYEQYF; DNA: TGTGCCAGCAGCCCCAATTTGGACTCCAGCTACGAGCAGTACTTC
size: .; J: TRBJ2-5; D: TRBD2; V: TRBV7-2; CDR3: CASSAGTSGGAPETQYF; DNA: TGTGCCAGCAGCGCCGGGACTAGCGGGGGGGCCCCAGAGACCCAGTACTTC
size: few; J: TRBJ1-4; D: .; V: TRBV5-1; CDR3: CASSLGHGELFF; DNA: TGCGCCAGCAGCTTGGGGCACGGGGAACTGTTTTTT
size: .; J: TRBJ1-1; D: .; V: TRBV18; CDR3: CASSPETAPAGAEAFF; DNA: TGTGCCAGCTCACCAGAGACAGCGCCCGCGGGGGCTGAAGCTTTCTTT
size: .; J: TRBJ1-2; D: TRBD1; V: TRBV18; CDR3: CASSPTGGEGYGYTF; DNA: TGTGCCAGCTCACCTACAGGGGGCGAGGGCTATGGCTACACCTTC
size: many; J: TRBJ1-1; D: .; V: TRBV2; CDR3: CASIRQANTEAFF; DNA: TGTGCCAGCATAAGGCAGGCGAACACTGAAGCTTTCTTT
size: few; J: TRBJ1-2; D: .; V: TRBV5-1; CDR3: CASSLRSATGYTF; DNA: TGCGCCAGCAGCTTGCGGAGCGCCACTGGCTACACCTTC
size: .; J: TRBJ1-2; D: TRBD1; V: TRBV6-5; CDR3: CASSQTGSVGYTF; DNA: TGTGCCAGCAGCCAGACAGGGTCCGTTGGCTACACCTTC
size: few; J: TRBJ2-5; D: .; V: TRBV2; CDR3: CASSEPFYRVQETQYF; DNA: TGTGCCAGCAGTGAACCGTTCTACAGGGTCCAAGAGACCCAGTACTTC
size: few; J: TRBJ2-7; D: TRBD1; V: TRBV19; CDR3: CASSALDRRSYEQYF; DNA: TGTGCCAGTAGTGCCCTGGACAGGAGATCCTACGAGCAGTACTTC
size: few; J: TRBJ2-3; D: TRBD2; V: TRBV5-1; CDR3: CASSPSGGVSDTQYF; DNA: TGCGCCAGCAGCCCCAGCGGGGGGGTTTCAGATACGCAGTATTTT
size: few; J: TRBJ2-2; D: TRBD1; V: TRBV18; CDR3: CASSPPGQASGTGELFF; DNA: TGTGCCAGCTCACCACCGGGACAGGCCTCGGGCACCGGGGAGCTGTTTTTT
size: .; J: TRBJ1-5; D: TRBD1; V: TRBV29-1; CDR3: CSVGTGTGSNQPQHF; DNA: TGCAGCGTTGGAACCGGGACAGGGTCGAATCAGCCCCAGCATTTT
size: few; J: TRBJ2-7; D: .; V: TRBV6-1; CDR3: CASSETRRSAEQYF; DNA: TGTGCCAGCAGTGAAACAAGGAGATCAGCCGAGCAGTACTTC
size: few; J: TRBJ1-2; D: .; V: TRBV6-1; CDR3: CASLLRPPGDYGYTF; DNA: TGTGCCAGCTTATTGCGCCCACCGGGGGACTATGGCTACACCTTC
size: .; J: TRBJ1-2; D: .; V: TRBV5-1; CDR3: CASSLGLGEANYGYTF; DNA: TGCGCCAGCAGCTTGGGCCTAGGGGAAGCTAACTATGGCTACACCTTC
size: .; J: TRBJ2-5; D: TRBD1; V: TRBV28; CDR3: CASRSTGTGVIETQYF; DNA: TGTGCCAGCAGGTCTACCGGGACAGGGGTTATCGAGACCCAGTACTTC
size: few; J: TRBJ2-7; D: TRBD2; V: TRBV7-6; CDR3: CASSPGGYEQYF; DNA: TGTGCCAGCAGTCCGGGGGGGTACGAGCAGTACTTC
size: few; J: TRBJ2-1; D: TRBD1; V: TRBV5-1; CDR3: CASGTGSSYNEQFF; DNA: TGCGCCAGTGGGACAGGGAGCTCCTACAATGAGCAGTTCTTC
size: .; J: TRBJ2-7; D: TRBD1; V: TRBV18; CDR3: CASSPSAAGGDEQYF; DNA: TGTGCCAGCTCACCATCGGCTGCAGGGGGAGACGAGCAGTACTTC
size: .; J: TRBJ1-6; D: .; V: TRBV27; CDR3: CASSFIQGNSPLHF; DNA: TGTGCCAGCAGTTTTATCCAGGGGAATTCACCCCTCCACTTT
size: .; J: TRBJ1-1; D: TRBD1; V: TRBV7-9; CDR3: CASSFRDRGSTEAFF; DNA: TGTGCCAGCAGCTTCAGGGACAGGGGATCCACTGAAGCTTTCTTT
size: few; J: TRBJ1-1; D: .; V: TRBV2; CDR3: CASKYRAMNTEAFF; DNA: TGTGCCAGCAAATACAGGGCAATGAACACTGAAGCTTTCTTT
size: .; J: TRBJ1-5; D: TRBD1; V: TRBV6-6; CDR3: CASSPGTGLDQPQHF; DNA: TGTGCCAGCAGCCCCGGGACAGGGCTCGACCAGCCCCAGCATTTT
size: many; J: TRBJ2-5; D: TRBD2; V: TRBV6-6; CDR3: CASSYPAGGWETQYF; DNA: TGTGCCAGCAGTTACCCTGCGGGGGGCTGGGAGACCCAGTACTTC